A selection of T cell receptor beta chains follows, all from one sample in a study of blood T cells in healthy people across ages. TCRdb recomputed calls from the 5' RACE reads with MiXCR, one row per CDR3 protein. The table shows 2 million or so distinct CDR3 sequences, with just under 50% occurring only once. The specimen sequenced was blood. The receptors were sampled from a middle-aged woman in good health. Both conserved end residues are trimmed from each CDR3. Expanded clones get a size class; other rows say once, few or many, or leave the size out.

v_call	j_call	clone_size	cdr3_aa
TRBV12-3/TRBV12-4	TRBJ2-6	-	ASSFLMALSSGANVLT
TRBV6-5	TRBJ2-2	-	ASSYDQGLHTGELF
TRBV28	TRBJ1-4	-	ASSQNVWATGNEKLF
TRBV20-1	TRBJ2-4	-	SATGQAAKNIQY
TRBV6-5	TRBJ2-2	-	ASSEDGAYTGELF
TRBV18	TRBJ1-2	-	ASSPKQVYGYT
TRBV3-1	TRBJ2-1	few	ASSQGLASNEQF
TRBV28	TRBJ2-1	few	ASRPPQPYNEQF
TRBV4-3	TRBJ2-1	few	ASSQDLTGGGNEQF
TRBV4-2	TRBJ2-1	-	ASSQVSEQF
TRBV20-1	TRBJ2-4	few	SAREQGIAKNIQY
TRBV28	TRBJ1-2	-	ASSFQDRVVLAVAGHYGYT
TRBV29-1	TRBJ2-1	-	SVAQGADEQF
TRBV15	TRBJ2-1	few	ATSRDLTSEHEQF
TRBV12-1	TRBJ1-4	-	ASSLERTNEKLF
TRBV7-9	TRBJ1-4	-	ASSLADGNIREKLF
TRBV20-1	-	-	SAGGGEFLYEQY
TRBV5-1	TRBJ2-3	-	ASSSEGVDTQY
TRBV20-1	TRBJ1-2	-	SARGYGGYT
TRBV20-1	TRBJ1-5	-	STRVLGGQPQH
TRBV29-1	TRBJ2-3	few	SVGGTSGGFGTDTQY
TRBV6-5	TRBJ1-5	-	ASKTGTVNSNQPQH
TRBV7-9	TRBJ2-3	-	ASSLGRDFFTDTQY
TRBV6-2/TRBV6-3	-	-	ASSATFGGYEQY
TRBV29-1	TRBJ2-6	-	SVGGWSGANVLT
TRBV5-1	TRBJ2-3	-	ASSEYRMGPDTQY
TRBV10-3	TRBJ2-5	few	AISGTRDVAKEY
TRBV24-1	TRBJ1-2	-	ATSDASGRGAYGYT
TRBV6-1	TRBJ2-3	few	ASTLASRVSTDTQY
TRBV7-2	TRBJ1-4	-	ASSSLSLTNEKLF
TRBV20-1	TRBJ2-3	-	RPGPLTQY
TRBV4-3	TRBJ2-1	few	ASSQDGGGYNEQF
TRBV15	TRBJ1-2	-	ATSRDGVGGYT
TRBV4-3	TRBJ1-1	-	ASSHGRRNTEAF
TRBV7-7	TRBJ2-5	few	ASSLDPTTETQY
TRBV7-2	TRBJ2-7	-	ASSFAGTSSYEQY
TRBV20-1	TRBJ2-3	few	SASTPGDYKHTQY
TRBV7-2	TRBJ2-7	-	ASSLQLAGGPYEQY
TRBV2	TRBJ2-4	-	ASRGVEDPNIQY
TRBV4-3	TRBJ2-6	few	ASSHPPSSSGANVLT
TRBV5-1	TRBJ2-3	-	ASSPGTGVADTQY
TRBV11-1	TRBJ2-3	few	ASSLGARRLQY
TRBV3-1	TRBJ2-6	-	ASSQAGPRGANVLT
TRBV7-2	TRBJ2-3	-	ASSFLDSTQY
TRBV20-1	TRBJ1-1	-	SARPSQNPDAF